The clone carrying this T cell receptor beta chain turned up a few times. Antigen: not known. The CDR3 is made up of 15 amino acids. J lost 0 bases, V lost 1 base, and 1 base had no gene match. CDR1 and CDR2 from the germline V gene are SGHTA and FQGTGA. TCRdb recomputed calls from the reads with MiXCR, one row per CDR3 protein. The data show about 770,000 distinct CDR3 sequences, with 29% seen just once and roughly 13% held by the top ten. These data are taken from a study of T cell repertoires in cytomegalovirus infection. Study-wide background: The authors used CMV epitopes that were HLA-C-restricted (recently identified) and HLA-B-restricted (well studied). A matching HLA type, together with CMV infection, was signaled by public TCR beta signatures.

The receptor comes from a human donor in good health (CMV status not recorded). Some clones in this sample may be carry-over from other donors' samples. Sequenced material: cultured CD8+ T cells from PBMCs, taken from culture after CMV antigen stimulation. The chain uses TRBV7-3 and TRBJ2-5; TRBD2 matches 8 bases. The chain's CDR3 is CASSLIGGDQETQYF. Here the CDR3 DNA reads TGTGCCAGCAGCTTAATCGGGGGGGACCAAGAGACCCAGTACTTC.